This T cell receptor (beta chain) was found in a study of T cell clonotyping in hematopoietic cell transplantation. As for the study in general: Pretransplant recipient samples were taken after cytoreduction.

The data were produced by immunoSEQ multiplex PCR, yet TCRdb's version contains in-frame clones alone and is incomplete. The table includes over 8,000 clones, around 86% detected once. The ends were cut back, 2 bases at V and 0 bases at J, with 7 bases in the middle. The CDR3 is 14 amino acids. CDR1 LNHDA and CDR2 SQIVND come from the germline V gene (reference sequence). Overall study results and limits: After transplant, recipient diversity fell while pathologically expanded clonotypes grew through day 180. CD4 and CD8 repertoire contributions could not be separated without sorting. Few recipient clonotypes overlapped donors; over 95% were de novo at given depth.

Time point described: recipient sample about 28 days before transplant, after cytoreduction. On this clone itself: What it recognizes is unknown.

This TCR was recovered from a woman aged 50 to 60 with chronic myeloid leukemia. Some clones in this sample may be carry-over from other donors' samples. The rearrangement uses TRBV19 and TRBJ1-1, with unresolved D. The sequencing used peripheral blood mononuclear cells, collected before stem cell transplant. CDR3 bases: TGTGCCAGTAGTATATGGGGAATGAACACTGAAGCTTTCTTT. Encoded protein: CASSIWGMNTEAFF.